These 18 T cell receptor beta chains came from one sample sequenced in a study of T cells in narcolepsy. Repertoires were generated with immunoSEQ multiplex PCR, while TCRdb's copy carries only in-frame clones and drops some. Found here are about 32,000 clones, under 85% of them singletons; the top ten hold under 0.8%. Sample: memory (CD45RA-) CD4+ T cells from blood. The receptors were gathered from a human donor in good health.

This clone was picked up a small number of times. V is TRBV5-4 and J is TRBJ1-5; the D is unclear. There are 14 residues in the CDR3. CDR1 and CDR2 (germline): SGHNT, YYREEE (reference sequence). V lost 3 bases and J lost 6, with 13 bases in between. CDR3 amino acids: CASSSRPDTQPQHF. For the CDR3, the DNA is TGTGCCAGCAGCTCCCGCCCTGACACTCAGCCCCAGCATTTT.

The genes are TRBV7-2 and TRBJ1-1; the D is unclear. Trimming left V 5 bases short and J 0 bases short, with 10 bases between. The CDR3 covers 14 residues. Germline values: CDR1 SGHTA, CDR2 FQGNSA. The CDR3 nucleotides are TGTGCCAGCAGCCTCCACCCCATGAACACTGAAGCTTTCTTT. This gives the protein CASSLHPMNTEAFF.

This chain connects TRBV19 to TRBJ1-2; the D gene is possibly TRBD1 (6 bases). The V gene lost 6 bases and the J gene lost 0 bases, with 14 bases spanning the gap. The CDR3 is made up of 15 amino acids. Germline CDR1 reads LNHDA; CDR2 reads SQIVND (reference sequence). The CDR3 here is CASSDRRATNYGYTF. The CDR3 nucleotides read TGTGCCAGTAGCGACAGGCGGGCGACTAACTATGGCTACACCTTC.

The rearrangement links TRBV6-5 to TRBJ1-2; 7 bases line up with TRBD1. Germline CDR1 MNHEY, CDR2 SVGAGI. The ends lost 4 bases at V and 0 bases at J; junction bases unmatched: 2. The CDR3 runs 14 residues. The CDR3, as DNA: TGTGCCAGCAGTTCCGGGACAGCTAACTATGGCTACACCTTC. Translation: CASSSGTANYGYTF.

The V and J genes are TRBV7-8 and TRBJ1-2, with 7 bases aligning to TRBD1. J lost 4 bases, V lost 5 bases, and 10 bases had no gene match. This CDR3 contains 15 residues. CDR1 is SGHVS, CDR2 FQNEAQ, per germline. CDR3 sequence (DNA): TGTGCCAGCAGCGGACAGGCTTCGAGGGGCTATGGCTACACCTTC. It codes for CASSGQASRGYGYTF.

CDR3 in DNA: TGTGCCACCCAGGACAGGGGGCTAGGGACAGATACGCAGTATTTT. This encodes CATQDRGLGTDTQYF. This chain joins TRBV6-6 and TRBJ2-3; 11 positions match TRBD1. Germline loops: CDR1 MNHNY, CDR2 SVGAGI (reference sequence). The J segment lost 3 bases and the V segment lost 10 bases, leaving 9 bases of the junction unmatched. CDR3 length equals 15 residues.

The genes are TRBV11-2 and TRBJ2-1; TRBD2 might be the D (7 bases). V was cut by 5 bases and J by 7 bases, with 15 bases left in between. The CDR3 consists of 14 residues. Germline CDR1 is SGHAT and CDR2 is FQNNGV. Written as DNA, the CDR3 is TGTGCCAGCAGCGTCCGGGGGGCTTTGAATGAGCAGTTCTTC. Translation: CASSVRGALNEQFF.

In its sample, this clone is medium-sized. The chain links TRBV6-1 to TRBJ1-3, with D unclear. The CDR3 spans 13 residues. The germline CDR1 and CDR2 sequences are MNHNS and SASEGT. V lost 0 bases, J lost 12 bases, and 12 bases lay in between. The CDR3 sequence is CASSEAWGASIYF. In DNA, the CDR3 is TGTGCCAGCAGTGAAGCGTGGGGAGCCAGCATATATTTT.

The gene calls are TRBV5-4 and TRBJ2-7; D unresolved. Looked up from germline, CDR1 is SGHNT and CDR2 is YYREEE (reference sequence). V was cut by 7 bases and J by 0 bases, with 5 bases left in between. The CDR3 spans 11 residues. The CDR3 DNA sequence: TGTGCCAGCCAGAGCTCCTACGAGCAGTACGTC. This sequence encodes CASQSSYEQYV.

This chain links TRBV6-1 with TRBJ2-1; no firm D call. This CDR3 is 13 amino acids long. The V end lost 5 bases, the J end lost 9 bases, and 14 bases lay between the germline ends. CDR1 and CDR2 from the germline V gene are MNHNS and SASEGT. CDR3 protein: CASSLSGVAEQFF. CDR3 in DNA: TGTGCCAGCAGTCTTAGTGGGGTAGCTGAGCAGTTCTTC.

The chain has TRBV20-1 and TRBJ1-1; D uncertain. CDR1 is DFQATT, CDR2 SNEGSKA, per germline (reference sequence). Trimming cost V 3 bases and J 9 bases, with 2 bases left between them. The CDR3 contains 8 residues. CDR3 sequence: CSASQAFF. DNA of the CDR3: TGCAGTGCTAGTCAAGCTTTCTTT.

The chain joins TRBV28 to TRBJ1-4, with TRBD1 matching 7 bases. The CDR3 extends over 16 amino acids. The germline gives CDR1 MDHEN, CDR2 SYDVKM. With V trimmed by 5 bases and J by 0 bases, 6 bases remained unmatched. The CDR3 DNA reads TGTGCCAGCAGTCCAGGACAGGTTGCAACTAATGAAAAACTGTTTTTT. Translation: CASSPGQVATNEKLFF.

Remarks on this clone: One end of the junction is discordant with germline, which a read error may explain. Other DNA sequences in the same sample also yield this CDR3. CDR3 protein: CASSGTDYNEQFF. Here the CDR3 DNA reads TGTGCCAGCAGTGGGACGGATTACAATGAACAGTTCTTC. The V gene is TRBV25-1, the J gene TRBJ2-1; no clear D gene. CDR3 length: 13 residues. CDR1 is MGHDK, CDR2 SYGVNS, per germline.

This chain uses TRBV5-4 with TRBJ1-1; TRBD1 aligns across 9 bases. The CDR3 is 15 amino acids. The germline CDR1 and CDR2 sequences are SGHNT and YYREEE (reference sequence). V was pared by 1 base and J by 8 bases, with 9 bases of the junction left unmatched. The CDR3 nucleotides are TGTGCCAGCAGCTTGAAGGGACAGGGTCCCTCCGAAGCTTTCTTT. This gives the protein CASSLKGQGPSEAFF.

The chain employs TRBV14 and TRBJ1-1; 7 bases line up with TRBD1. Trimming cost V 3 bases and J 6 bases; bases outside gene matches: 10. CDR1 and CDR2 from the germline V gene are SGHDN and FVKESK. This CDR3 comprises 15 residues. CDR3 amino acids: CASSHRSRTGPEAFF. The CDR3 region has the DNA TGTGCCAGCAGCCACAGAAGCCGGACAGGTCCTGAAGCTTTCTTT.

The chain recombines TRBV11-2 with TRBJ1-4; maybe TRBD1 (6 bases). V shed 3 bases and J shed 1 base, with 9 bases lying between them. The CDR3 is 15 residues long. From germline, CDR1 is SGHAT and CDR2 FQNNGV. DNA for the CDR3: TGTGCCAGCAGCTTCGCCAGGGGAACTAATGAAAAACTGTTTTTT. Translation gives CASSFARGTNEKLFF.

The V call is TRBV29-1, the J call TRBJ1-4; D is unclear. The CDR3 runs 13 residues. Per germline, CDR1 SQVTM and CDR2 ANQGSEA. Trimming pared 3 bases from V and 3 bases from J, leaving 8 bases between. CDR3 sequence: CSVEEASNEKLFF. The DNA for the CDR3 is TGCAGCGTTGAGGAGGCTTCTAATGAAAAACTGTTTTTT.

The chain links TRBV18 to TRBJ1-4; the D gene is possibly TRBD1 (5 bases). Germline assignment: CDR1 KGHSH and CDR2 LQKENI. This CDR3 spans 14 amino acids. V lost 6 bases, J lost 7 bases, and 15 bases lay in between. CDR3 residues: CASSIGETGEKLFF. The CDR3 coding sequence is TGTGCCAGCTCCATAGGGGAGACTGGTGAAAAACTGTTTTTT.